These 2 T cell receptor beta chains were sequenced from one sample in a study of cytomegalovirus exposure and HLA in healthy donors. Both 60 Vbeta primers and 13 Jbeta primers went into the PCR. Some clones are missing from TCRdb's copy, which holds only in-frame ones; the method was immunoSEQ multiplex PCR. The top ten hold about 1.9% of the sample, which has under 200,000 clones, 80% to 85% seen once. The source material was PBMCs. These receptors were collected from a woman under 30 in good health and CMV-seropositive.

This chain joins TRBV29-1 and TRBJ2-3; a possible D gene is TRBD1 (6 bases). Trimming removed 7 bases from V and 0 bases from J, with 14 bases in between. In germline, CDR1 is SQVTM, CDR2 ANQGSEA. This CDR3 spans 14 amino acids. The CDR3 region is CSARGTTSTDTQYF. The DNA for the CDR3 is TGCAGCGCGAGGGGGACAACTAGCACAGATACGCAGTATTTT.

This chain uses TRBV4-2 with TRBJ2-2, with D tentatively TRBD2 (7 bases). The germline V and J ends were trimmed by 0 bases and 6 bases, with 17 bases remaining between them. The germline V gene has CDR1 LGHNA and CDR2 YNFKEQ. The CDR3 is made up of 17 amino acids. This CDR3 is CASSQEPGEGEAGELFF. The CDR3, as DNA: TGTGCCAGCAGCCAAGAGCCGGGGGAGGGGGAGGCCGGGGAGCTGTTTTTT.